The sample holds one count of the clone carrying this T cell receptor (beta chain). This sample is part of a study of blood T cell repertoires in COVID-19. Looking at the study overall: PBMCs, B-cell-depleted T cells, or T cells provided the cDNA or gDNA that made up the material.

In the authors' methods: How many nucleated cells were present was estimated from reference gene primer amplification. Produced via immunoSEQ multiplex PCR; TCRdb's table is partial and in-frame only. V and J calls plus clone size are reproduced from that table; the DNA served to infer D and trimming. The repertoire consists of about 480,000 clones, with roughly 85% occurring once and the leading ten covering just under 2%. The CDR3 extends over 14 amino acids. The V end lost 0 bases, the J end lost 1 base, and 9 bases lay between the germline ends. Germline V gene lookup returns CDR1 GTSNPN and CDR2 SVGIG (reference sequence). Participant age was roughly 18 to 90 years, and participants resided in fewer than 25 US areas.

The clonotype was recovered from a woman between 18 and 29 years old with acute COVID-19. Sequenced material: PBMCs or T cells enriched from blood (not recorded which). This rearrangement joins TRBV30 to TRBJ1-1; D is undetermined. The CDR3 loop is CAWSVASKNTEAFF. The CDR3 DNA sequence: TGTGCCTGGAGTGTCGCATCTAAGAACACTGAAGCTTTCTTT.